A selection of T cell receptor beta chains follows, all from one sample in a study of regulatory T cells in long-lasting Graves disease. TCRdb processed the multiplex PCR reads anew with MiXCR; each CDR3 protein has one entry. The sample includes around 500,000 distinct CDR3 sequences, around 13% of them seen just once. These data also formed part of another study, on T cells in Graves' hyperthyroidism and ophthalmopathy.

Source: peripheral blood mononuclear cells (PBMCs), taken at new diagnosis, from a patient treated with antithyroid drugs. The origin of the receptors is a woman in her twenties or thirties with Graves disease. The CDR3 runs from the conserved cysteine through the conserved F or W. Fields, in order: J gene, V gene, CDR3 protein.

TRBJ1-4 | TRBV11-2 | CASSLGSTNEKLFF
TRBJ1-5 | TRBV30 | CAWKLGNQPQHF
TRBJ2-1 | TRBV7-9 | CASSSPRVAPGTGTYNEQFF
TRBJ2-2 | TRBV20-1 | CSARGLRAATGELFF
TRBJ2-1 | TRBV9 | CASSVVDANNEQFF
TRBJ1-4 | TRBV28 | CASSRASWGEKLFF
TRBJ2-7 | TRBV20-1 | CSASGTGSSYEQYF
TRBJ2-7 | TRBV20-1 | CSARDWGDGNYEQYF
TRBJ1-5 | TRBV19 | CASSLQGAPDQPQHF
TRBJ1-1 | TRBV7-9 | CASRPASSLNTEALF
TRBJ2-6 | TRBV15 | CATSRGLAGANVLTF
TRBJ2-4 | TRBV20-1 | CSARDRGASGSLVAKNIQYF
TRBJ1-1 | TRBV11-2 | CASSLGGVATEAFF
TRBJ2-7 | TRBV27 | CASLDYKTYEQYF
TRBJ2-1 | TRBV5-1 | CASSPGLAGGYSYNEQFF
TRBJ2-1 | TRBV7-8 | CASSRDEAGAALDEQFF
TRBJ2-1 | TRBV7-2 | CASSLESTASYNEQFF
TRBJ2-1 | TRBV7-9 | CASTDSGPPNYNEQFF
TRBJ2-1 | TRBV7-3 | CASSLPGLAGGEQFF
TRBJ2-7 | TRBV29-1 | CSVTVRLAGVKDEQYF
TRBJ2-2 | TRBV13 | CASSLDRGFGGELFF
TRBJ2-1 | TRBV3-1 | CASTVAGLGGEQFF
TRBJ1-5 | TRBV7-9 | CASSPDSSQPQHF
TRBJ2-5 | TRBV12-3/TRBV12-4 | CASSLWSVVQETQYF
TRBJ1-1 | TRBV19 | CASSIGQGGTNTEAFF
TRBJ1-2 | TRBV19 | CASSIWTANYGYTF
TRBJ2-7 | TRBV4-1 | CASSHPPGGGEEQYF
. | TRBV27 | CASSLRGVRETQYF
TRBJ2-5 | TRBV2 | CASSPGRGRKETQYF
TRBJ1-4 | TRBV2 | CASRGYNEKLFF
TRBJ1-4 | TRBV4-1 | CASSQGVTNEKLFF
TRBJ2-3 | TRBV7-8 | CASSLAGWGTDTQYF
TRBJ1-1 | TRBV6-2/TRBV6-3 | CASSGDRGRTEAFF
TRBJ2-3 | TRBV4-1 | CASSQDRGVAGSLDTQYF
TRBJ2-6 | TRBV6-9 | CASSYRTEAVSGANVLTF
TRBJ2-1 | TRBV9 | CASSVIAGGPSNEQFF
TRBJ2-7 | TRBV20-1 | CSARAQGQKQYF
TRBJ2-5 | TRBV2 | CASSETLPGLVGKKETQYF
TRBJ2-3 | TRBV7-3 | CASSLYSGTDTQYF
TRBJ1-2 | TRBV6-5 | CASSWDSTGYGYTF
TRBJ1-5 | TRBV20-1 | CSATEQGASQPQHF
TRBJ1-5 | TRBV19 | CASSIGGIGVGNQPQHF